Each of the 19 T cell receptor beta chains below was sequenced from the same sample in a study of shared clonotypes between healthy human individuals. Produced via immunoSEQ multiplex PCR; TCRdb's table is partial and in-frame only. The data hold over 800,000 clones, with around 93% observed a single time. CD45RO negativity and positive selection for CCR7 defined naive CD8 cells, a population that excluded terminally differentiated effector memory CD45RA+ cells. The specimen sequenced was naive CD8+ T cells sorted from blood. All receptors come from a man aged 30 to 45 in good health.

V gene TRBV9 combines with J gene TRBJ2-3; D is perhaps TRBD1 (5 bases). This CDR3 spans 14 amino acids. CDR1 is SGDLS, CDR2 YYNGEE, per germline. Between the trimmed V and J ends, which lost 4 bases and 4 bases, there was a span of 13 bases. CDR3 coding DNA: TGTGCCAGCAGCATAGGGCAGGGTGCAGATACGCAGTATTTT. It is translated as CASSIGQGADTQYF.

In its sample, this clone was seen a few times. The same CDR3 is also encoded by other DNA sequences in this sample. The chain combines TRBV7-9 with TRBJ2-2; possible D gene TRBD2, 5 bases. The V and J ends lost 1 base and 4 bases respectively, with 7 bases between them. The CDR3 is 14 amino acids. Germline loops: CDR1 SEHNR, CDR2 FQNEAQ (reference sequence). The CDR3 reads CASSLEAGTGELFF. Written as DNA, the CDR3 is TGTGCCAGCAGCTTAGAGGCGGGCACCGGGGAGCTGTTTTTT.

The chain uses TRBV14 and TRBJ2-1; 13 nucleotides align to TRBD2. CDR3 length equals 18 residues. The germline V gene encodes CDR1 SGHDN and CDR2 FVKESK. The V and J ends lost 1 base and 3 bases, in that order; junction bases with no gene match: 6. The chain's CDR3 is CASSQVLAGGPFYNEQFF. The CDR3 coding sequence is TGTGCCAGCAGCCAAGTACTAGCGGGAGGGCCCTTCTACAATGAGCAGTTCTTC.

The chain employs TRBV19 and TRBJ1-1, with D perhaps matching TRBD1 (5 bases). The CDR3 has 14 amino acids. The ends were cut back, 5 bases at V and 7 bases at J, with 17 bases in the middle. In germline, CDR1 is LNHDA, CDR2 SQIVND (reference sequence). Here the CDR3 reads CASSSLGTGDEAFF. CDR3 bases: TGTGCCAGTAGTTCACTCGGGACCGGGGATGAAGCTTTCTTT.

The table lists this clone with a count of one. V gene TRBV10-3 combines with J gene TRBJ2-5, with 8 bases lining up with TRBD1. From germline, CDR1 is ENHRY and CDR2 SYGVKD. The CDR3 has 18 amino acids. Trimming cost V 3 bases and J 3 bases; bases outside gene matches: 15. CDR3 sequence (DNA): TGTGCCATCAGTGATTCGGGCAGGGGGCCCGAGTTCGAAGAGACCCAGTACTTC. Protein: CAISDSGRGPEFEETQYF.

The chain has TRBV4-3 and TRBJ2-7; perhaps D is TRBD1 or TRBD2 (5 bases each). The germline CDR1 and CDR2 sequences are LGHNA and YSLEER. The CDR3 consists of 16 residues. V was shortened by 1 base and J by 2 bases, with 15 bases between the two germline ends. The CDR3 protein is CASSQGGPPDAYEQYF. The CDR3 bases are TGCGCCAGCAGCCAAGGGGGACCCCCCGACGCCTACGAGCAGTACTTC.

This clone was seen a handful of times. The genes are TRBV11-3 and TRBJ2-2; D ambiguous. The V end lost 5 bases, the J end lost 6 bases, and 7 bases lay between the germline ends. The CDR3 has 12 residues. Germline-derived CDR1 and CDR2 are SGHNT and YENEEA. CDR3 protein: CASSGASGELFF. CDR3 sequence (DNA): TGTGCCAGCAGCGGAGCCTCCGGGGAGCTGTTTTTT.

This chain connects TRBV29-1 to TRBJ2-1; TRBD2 matches 7 bases. V dropped 5 bases and J dropped 8; count of bases not matched to a gene: 0. The CDR3 has 10 residues. Germline V CDR1 and CDR2: SQVTM, ANQGSEA. The CDR3 region is CSVREDEQFF. The CDR3 coding sequence is TGCAGCGTTCGGGAGGATGAGCAGTTCTTC.

The rearrangement joins TRBV7-9 to TRBJ1-2; the D gene is possibly TRBD1 (6 bases). Trimming shortened V by 5 bases and J by 4 bases, and 14 bases separated the two germline ends. CDR1 is SEHNR, CDR2 FQNEAQ, per germline (reference sequence). The CDR3 extends over 14 amino acids. The CDR3 region is CASSPSLGGYGYTF. For the CDR3, the DNA is TGTGCCAGCAGCCCCTCATTAGGGGGCTATGGCTACACCTTC.

The chain links TRBV4-1 to TRBJ2-3; D is unresolved. The CDR3 is made up of 19 amino acids. The V and J ends lost 0 bases and 1 base respectively, with 20 bases between them. The germline gives CDR1 MGHRA, CDR2 YSYEKL. CDR3 bases: TGCGCCAGCAGCCAAGATTTTTTAGTAGTGGAGATAGGCACAGATACGCAGTATTTT. It codes for CASSQDFLVVEIGTDTQYF.

The chain employs TRBV5-5 and TRBJ2-7, with D possibly being TRBD1 or TRBD2 (5 bases each). Trimming shortened V by 4 bases and J by 6 bases, and 17 bases separated the two germline ends. CDR1 and CDR2 from the germline V gene are SGHKS and YYEKEE (reference sequence). The CDR3 runs 14 residues. This CDR3 is CASSLRGMEVEQYF. The CDR3 region has the DNA TGTGCCAGCAGCCTCCGGGGCATGGAGGTCGAGCAGTACTTC.

This clone was counted once. V is TRBV28 and J is TRBJ1-1, with 7 bases that match TRBD1. V was clipped by 4 bases and J by 0 bases; unmatched bases: 8. From germline, CDR1 is MDHEN and CDR2 SYDVKM. The length of the CDR3 is 16 residues. CDR3 in DNA: TGTGCCAGCAGTTATTCCGGGACAGAGATGAACACTGAAGCTTTCTTT. Translating it yields CASSYSGTEMNTEAFF.

The chain employs TRBV4-1 and TRBJ1-1; 7 nucleotides align to TRBD1. CDR3 length equals 14 residues. Germline-derived CDR1 and CDR2 are MGHRA and YSYEKL. V gave up 4 bases and J gave up 4 bases; unmatched junction bases: 6. The chain's CDR3 is CASSPRQGLTEAFF. CDR3 nucleotides: TGCGCCAGCAGCCCAAGACAGGGTCTCACTGAAGCTTTCTTT.

The chain combines TRBV11-2 with TRBJ2-5; D is perhaps TRBD1 or TRBD2 (5 bases each). Germline V lookup: CDR1 SGHAT, CDR2 FQNNGV. The CDR3 consists of 16 residues. Trimming pared 1 base from V and 3 bases from J, leaving 15 bases between. The CDR3 reads CASSLGQAGGEETQYF. The CDR3 nucleotides are TGTGCCAGCAGCTTAGGGCAGGCTGGGGGAGAAGAGACCCAGTACTTC.

Note on this clone: At the DNA level, this CDR3 is encoded by other sequences in the same sample as well. The V and J genes are TRBV4-1 and TRBJ2-7; the D is unclear. V lost 1 base to trimming and J lost 6 bases, with 4 bases between them. The CDR3 consists of 11 residues. Germline CDR1 is MGHRA and CDR2 is YSYEKL. The CDR3 bases are TGCGCCAGCAGCCAAGGGCGCGAGCAGTACTTC. This sequence encodes CASSQGREQYF.

The rearrangement uses TRBV4-1 and TRBJ2-1; the match to TRBD2 covers 15 bases. The CDR3 sequence is 17 residues long. Trimming cost V 0 bases and J 9 bases; bases outside gene matches: 6. Germline V gene lookup returns CDR1 MGHRA and CDR2 YSYEKL. The CDR3 sequence is CASSQDAGTSGRFEQFF. The CDR3 DNA sequence: TGCGCCAGCAGCCAAGATGCCGGGACTAGCGGGAGGTTTGAGCAGTTCTTC.

This chain connects TRBV7-2 to TRBJ2-7; D possibly uses TRBD1 or TRBD2 (5 bases each). The germline V gene encodes CDR1 SGHTA and CDR2 FQGNSA. V was clipped by 5 bases and J by 0 bases, with 17 bases between them. The CDR3 is 16 amino acids. Here the CDR3 reads CASSEDLGELSYEQYF. The CDR3 nucleotides are TGTGCCAGCAGCGAAGATTTGGGGGAACTCTCCTACGAGCAGTACTTC.

J is TRBJ1-2 and V is TRBV14; no clear D. The CDR3 sequence is 16 residues long. Trimming left V 2 bases short and J 2 bases short, with 15 bases between. The germline V gene encodes CDR1 SGHDN and CDR2 FVKESK. For the CDR3, the DNA is TGTGCCAGCAGCCAAAGGGAGGTCGTCGGGAACTATGGCTACACCTTC. Protein product: CASSQREVVGNYGYTF.

This clone was recorded many times. The V and J genes are TRBV7-6 and TRBJ2-1, with D possibly TRBD1 on 6 matching bases. Looked up from germline, CDR1 is SGHVS and CDR2 is FNYEAQ. The CDR3 is 17 residues long. Trimming cost V 3 bases and J 5 bases, with 20 bases left between them. The CDR3 sequence is CASSFRGGSGIDNEQFF. CDR3 coding DNA: TGTGCCAGCAGCTTTCGAGGGGGATCCGGAATAGACAATGAGCAGTTCTTC.